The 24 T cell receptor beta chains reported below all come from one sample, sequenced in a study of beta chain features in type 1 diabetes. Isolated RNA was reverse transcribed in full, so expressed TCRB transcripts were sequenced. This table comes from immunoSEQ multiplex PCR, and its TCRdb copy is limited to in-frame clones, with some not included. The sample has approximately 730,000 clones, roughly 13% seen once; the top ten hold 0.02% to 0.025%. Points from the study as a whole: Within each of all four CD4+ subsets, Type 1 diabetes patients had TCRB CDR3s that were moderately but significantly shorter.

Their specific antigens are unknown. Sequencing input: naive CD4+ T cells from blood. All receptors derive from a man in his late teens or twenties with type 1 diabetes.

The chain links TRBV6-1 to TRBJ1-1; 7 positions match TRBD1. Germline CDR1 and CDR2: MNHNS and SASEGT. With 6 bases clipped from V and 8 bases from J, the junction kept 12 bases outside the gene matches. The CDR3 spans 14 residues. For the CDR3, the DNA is TGTGCCAGCAGGGAGAGACAGGGAGCCACAGAAGCTTTCTTT. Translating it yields CASRERQGATEAFF.

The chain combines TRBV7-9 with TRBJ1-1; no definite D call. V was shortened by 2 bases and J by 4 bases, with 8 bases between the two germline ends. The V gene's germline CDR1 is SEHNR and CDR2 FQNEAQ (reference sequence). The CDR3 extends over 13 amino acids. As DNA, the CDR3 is TGTGCCAGCAGCTTAAAAATGAGCACTGAAGCTTTCTTT. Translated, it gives CASSLKMSTEAFF.

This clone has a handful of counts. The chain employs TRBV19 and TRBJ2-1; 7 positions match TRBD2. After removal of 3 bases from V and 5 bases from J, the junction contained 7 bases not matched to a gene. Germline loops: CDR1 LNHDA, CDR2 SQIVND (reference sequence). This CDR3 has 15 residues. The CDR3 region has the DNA TGTGCCAGTAGTATGGGCGGGGGAGACCACAATGAGCAGTTCTTC. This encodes CASSMGGGDHNEQFF.

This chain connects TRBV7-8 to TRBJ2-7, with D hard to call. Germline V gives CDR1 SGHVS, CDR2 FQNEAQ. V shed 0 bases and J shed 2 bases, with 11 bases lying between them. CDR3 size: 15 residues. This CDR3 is CASSLAGTLTYEQYF. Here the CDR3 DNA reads TGTGCCAGCAGCTTAGCTGGTACCCTCACCTACGAGCAGTACTTC. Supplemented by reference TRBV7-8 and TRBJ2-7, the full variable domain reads GAGVSQSPRYKVAKRGQDVALRCDPISGHVSLFWYQQALGQGPEFLTYFQNEAQLDKSGLPSDRFFAERPEGSVSTLKIQRTQQEDSAVYLCASSLAGTLTYEQYFGPGTRLTVT.

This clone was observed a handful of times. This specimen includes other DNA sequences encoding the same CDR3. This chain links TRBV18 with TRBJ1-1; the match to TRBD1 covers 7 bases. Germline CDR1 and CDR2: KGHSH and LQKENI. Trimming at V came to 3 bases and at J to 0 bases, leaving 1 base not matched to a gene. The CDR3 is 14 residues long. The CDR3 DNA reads TGTGCCAGCTCACCGGGACAGCTGAACACTGAAGCTTTCTTT. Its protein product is CASSPGQLNTEAFF.

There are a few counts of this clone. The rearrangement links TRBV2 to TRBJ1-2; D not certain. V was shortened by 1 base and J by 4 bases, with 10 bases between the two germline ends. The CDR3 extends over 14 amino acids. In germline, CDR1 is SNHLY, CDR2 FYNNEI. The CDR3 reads CASSEEYGFYGYTF. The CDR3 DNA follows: TGTGCCAGCAGTGAAGAGTACGGATTCTATGGCTACACCTTC.

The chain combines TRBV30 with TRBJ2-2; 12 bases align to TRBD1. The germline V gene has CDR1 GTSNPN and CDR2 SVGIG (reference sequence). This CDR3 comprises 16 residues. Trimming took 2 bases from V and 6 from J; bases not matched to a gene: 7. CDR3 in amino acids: CAWSLSGTGGSGELFF. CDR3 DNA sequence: TGTGCCTGGAGTCTTTCCGGGACAGGGGGCTCCGGGGAGCTGTTTTTT.

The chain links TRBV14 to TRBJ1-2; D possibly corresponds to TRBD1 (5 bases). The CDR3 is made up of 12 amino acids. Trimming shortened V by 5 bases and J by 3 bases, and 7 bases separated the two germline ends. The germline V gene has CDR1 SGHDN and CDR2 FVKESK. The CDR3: CASSVGDYGYTF. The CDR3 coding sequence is TGTGCCAGCAGCGTGGGGGACTATGGCTACACCTTC.

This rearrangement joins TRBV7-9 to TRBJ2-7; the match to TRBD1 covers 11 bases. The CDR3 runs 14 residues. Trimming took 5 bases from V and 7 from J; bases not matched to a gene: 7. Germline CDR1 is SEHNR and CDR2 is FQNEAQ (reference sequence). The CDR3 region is CASSPGQGGLEQYF. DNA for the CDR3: TGTGCCAGCAGCCCGGGACAGGGGGGATTGGAGCAGTACTTC.

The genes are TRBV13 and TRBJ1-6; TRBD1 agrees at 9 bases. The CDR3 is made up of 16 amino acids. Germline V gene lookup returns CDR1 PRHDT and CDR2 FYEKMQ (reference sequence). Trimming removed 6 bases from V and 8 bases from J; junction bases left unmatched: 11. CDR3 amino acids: CASSLRTGQGYSPLHF. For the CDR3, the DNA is TGTGCCAGCAGTCTTCGGACGGGACAGGGTTATTCACCCCTCCACTTT.

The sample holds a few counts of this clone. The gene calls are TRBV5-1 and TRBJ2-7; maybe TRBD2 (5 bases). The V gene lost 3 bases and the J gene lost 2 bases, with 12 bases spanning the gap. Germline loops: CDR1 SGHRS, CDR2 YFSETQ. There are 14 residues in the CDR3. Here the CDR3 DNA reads TGCGCCAGCAGCTCCGGGGTATACGCCTACGAGCAGTACTTC. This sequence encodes CASSSGVYAYEQYF. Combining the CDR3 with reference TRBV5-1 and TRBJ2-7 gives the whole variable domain KAGVTQTPRYLIKTRGQQVTLSCSPISGHRSVSWYQQTPGQGLQFLFEYFSETQRNKGNFPGRFSGRQFSNSRSEMNVSTLELGDSALYLCASSSGVYAYEQYFGPGTRLTVT.

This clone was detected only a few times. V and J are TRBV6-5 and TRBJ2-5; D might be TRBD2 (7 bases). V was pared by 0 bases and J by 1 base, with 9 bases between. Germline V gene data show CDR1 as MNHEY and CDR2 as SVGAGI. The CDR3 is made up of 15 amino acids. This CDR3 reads CASSYSAGAQETQYF. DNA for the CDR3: TGTGCCAGCAGTTACTCTGCGGGGGCCCAAGAGACCCAGTACTTC.

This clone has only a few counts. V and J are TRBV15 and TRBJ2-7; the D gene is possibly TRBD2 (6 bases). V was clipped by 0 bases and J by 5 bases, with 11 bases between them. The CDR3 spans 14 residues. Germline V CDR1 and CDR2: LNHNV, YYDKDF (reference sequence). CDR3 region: CATSRDTWRDEQYF. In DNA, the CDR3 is TGTGCCACCAGCAGAGATACATGGAGGGACGAGCAGTACTTC.

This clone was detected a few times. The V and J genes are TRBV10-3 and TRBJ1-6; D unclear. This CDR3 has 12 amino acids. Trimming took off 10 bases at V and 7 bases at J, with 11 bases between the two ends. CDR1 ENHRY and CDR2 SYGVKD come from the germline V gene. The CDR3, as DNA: TGTGCCACCTGTGACGGGAATTCACCCCTCCACTTT. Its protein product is CATCDGNSPLHF.

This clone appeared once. CDR3 DNA: TGTGCCAGCAGCTTAAGTAGCCCTGATGGCTACACCTTC. This gives the protein CASSLSSPDGYTF. The rearrangement joins TRBV7-8 to TRBJ1-2; the D is unclear. Germline loops: CDR1 SGHVS, CDR2 FQNEAQ. This CDR3 region has 13 residues. Trimming removed 2 bases at V and 6 bases at J, with 10 bases between. Together with reference TRBV7-8 and TRBJ1-2, the CDR3 gives the full variable domain: GAGVSQSPRYKVAKRGQDVALRCDPISGHVSLFWYQQALGQGPEFLTYFQNEAQLDKSGLPSDRFFAERPEGSVSTLKIQRTQQEDSAVYLCASSLSSPDGYTFGSGTRLTVV.

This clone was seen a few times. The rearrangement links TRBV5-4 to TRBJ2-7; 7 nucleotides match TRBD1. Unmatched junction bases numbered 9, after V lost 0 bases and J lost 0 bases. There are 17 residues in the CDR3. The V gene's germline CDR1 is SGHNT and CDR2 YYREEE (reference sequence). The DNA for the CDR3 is TGTGCCAGCAGCTTGGTGGTGCTACAGGGGACCTCCTACGAGCAGTACTTC. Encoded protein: CASSLVVLQGTSYEQYF.

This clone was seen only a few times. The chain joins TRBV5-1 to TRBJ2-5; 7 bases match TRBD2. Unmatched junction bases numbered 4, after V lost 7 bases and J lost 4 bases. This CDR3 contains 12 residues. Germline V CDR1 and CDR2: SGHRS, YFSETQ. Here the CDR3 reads CASGREGETQYF. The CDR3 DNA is TGCGCCAGCGGCAGGGAGGGAGAGACCCAGTACTTC.

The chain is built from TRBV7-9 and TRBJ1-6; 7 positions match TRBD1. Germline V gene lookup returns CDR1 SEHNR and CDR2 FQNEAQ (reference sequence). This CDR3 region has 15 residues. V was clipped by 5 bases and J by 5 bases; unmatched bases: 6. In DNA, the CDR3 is TGTGCCAGCAGCCGGGGGACAGCCAATAATTCACCCCTCCACTTT. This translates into CASSRGTANNSPLHF.

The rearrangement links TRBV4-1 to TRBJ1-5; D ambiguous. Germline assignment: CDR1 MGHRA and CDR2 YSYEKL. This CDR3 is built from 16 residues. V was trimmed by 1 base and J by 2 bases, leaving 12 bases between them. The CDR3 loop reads CASSQVRGSGNQPQHF. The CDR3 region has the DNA TGCGCCAGCAGCCAAGTGAGAGGTTCGGGCAATCAGCCCCAGCATTTT.

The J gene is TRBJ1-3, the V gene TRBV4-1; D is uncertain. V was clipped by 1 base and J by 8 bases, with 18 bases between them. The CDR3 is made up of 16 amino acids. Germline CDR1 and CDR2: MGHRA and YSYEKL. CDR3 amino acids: CASSQGFTDPFDTIYF. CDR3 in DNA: TGCGCCAGCAGCCAAGGTTTTACGGACCCCTTCGACACCATATATTTT.

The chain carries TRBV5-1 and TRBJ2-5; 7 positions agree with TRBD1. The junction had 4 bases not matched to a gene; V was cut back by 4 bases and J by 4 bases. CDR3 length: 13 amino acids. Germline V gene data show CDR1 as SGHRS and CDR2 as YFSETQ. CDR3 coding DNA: TGCGCCAGCAGCCCGGCAGGGGGAGAGACCCAGTACTTC. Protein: CASSPAGGETQYF.

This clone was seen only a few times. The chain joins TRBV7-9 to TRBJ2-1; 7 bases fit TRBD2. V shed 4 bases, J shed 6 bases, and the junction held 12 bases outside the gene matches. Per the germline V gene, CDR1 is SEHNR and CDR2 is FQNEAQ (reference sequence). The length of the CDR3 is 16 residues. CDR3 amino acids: CASSSLGLVAGNEQFF. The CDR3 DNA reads TGTGCCAGCAGCTCCCTCGGACTAGTTGCGGGCAATGAGCAGTTCTTC.

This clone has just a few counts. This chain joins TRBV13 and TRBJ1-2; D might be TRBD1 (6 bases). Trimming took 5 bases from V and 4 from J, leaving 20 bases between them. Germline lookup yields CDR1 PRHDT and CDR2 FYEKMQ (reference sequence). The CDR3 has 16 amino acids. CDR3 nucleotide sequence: TGTGCCAGCAGCCAATTTACGACAGGTCCGGTCTATGGCTACACCTTC. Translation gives CASSQFTTGPVYGYTF.

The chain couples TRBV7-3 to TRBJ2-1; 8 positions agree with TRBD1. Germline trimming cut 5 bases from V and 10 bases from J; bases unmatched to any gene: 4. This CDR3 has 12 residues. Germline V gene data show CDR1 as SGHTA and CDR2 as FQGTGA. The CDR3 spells CASSPDRAEQFF. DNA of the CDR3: TGTGCCAGCAGCCCGGACAGGGCGGAGCAGTTCTTC.